These 6 T cell receptor beta chains came from one sample sequenced in a study of cytomegalovirus exposure and HLA in healthy donors. PCR involved 60 Vbeta and 13 Jbeta primers. Profiling relied on immunoSEQ multiplex PCR, and the TCRdb table lists in-frame clones only, not all of them. The repertoire holds about 210,000 clones, with roughly 90% as singletons. The specimen sequenced was PBMCs. The receptors here all came from a woman in her twenties or thirties in good health and CMV-seronegative.

The chain couples TRBV9 to TRBJ1-5; D might be TRBD1 (5 bases). This CDR3 region has 15 residues. Trimming shortened V by 4 bases and J by 1 base, and 12 bases separated the two germline ends. CDR1 and CDR2 from the germline V gene are SGDLS and YYNGEE. The chain's CDR3 is CASSPRGESNQPQHF. CDR3 DNA: TGTGCCAGCAGCCCGCGGGGGGAAAGCAATCAGCCCCAGCATTTT.

The V and J genes are TRBV14 and TRBJ2-7; the match to TRBD2 covers 12 bases. In germline, CDR1 is SGHDN, CDR2 FVKESK. The CDR3 runs 16 residues. V shed 4 bases and J 2 bases; nucleotides not matched to a gene: 6. CDR3 DNA: TGTGCCAGCAGCCCCGGACTAGCGGGACTCACCTACGAGCAGTACTTC. Protein: CASSPGLAGLTYEQYF.

For this clone: Other DNA sequences in this specimen translate into the identical CDR3. This chain's CDR3 is CASSLEGQLYEQYF. DNA for the CDR3: TGCGCCAGCAGCTTGGAGGGACAACTATACGAGCAGTACTTC. This chain uses TRBV5-1 with TRBJ2-7, with D possibly TRBD1 on 6 matching bases. CDR1 is SGHRS, CDR2 YFSETQ, per germline. The length of the CDR3 is 14 residues. Deletions cut 0 bases from V and 4 bases from J, with 11 bases between.

V gene TRBV6-6 combines with J gene TRBJ1-1, with a possible D match to TRBD1 (6 bases). V was cut by 5 bases and J by 8 bases, with 9 bases left in between. The CDR3 spans 11 residues. Germline CDR1 is MNHNY and CDR2 is SVGAGI (reference sequence). The CDR3 region has the DNA TGTGCCAGCAGTCCGACAGGAGAAGCTTTCTTT. It yields the protein CASSPTGEAFF.

A few counts support this clone. V usage is TRBV21-1 and J usage is TRBJ2-2; TRBD1 is the table's D call and was not checked against the DNA. TRBV21-1 is a pseudogene. The length of the CDR3 is 21 residues. The CDR3 sequence: CASSKGRGAADLPANTGELFF. The CDR3 DNA reads as TGTGCCAGCAGCAAAGGCAGGGGGGCAGCCGACCTCCCCGCGAACACCGGGGAGCTGTTTTTT.

This clone has a handful of counts. The V gene is TRBV2, the J gene TRBJ1-3; 11 nucleotides line up with TRBD1. Unmatched junction bases numbered 4, after V lost 5 bases and J lost 1 base. Germline V gene data show CDR1 as SNHLY and CDR2 as FYNNEI. This CDR3 is built from 16 residues. CDR3 in DNA: TGTGCCAGCAGTCGGGACAGGGGGTTTTCTGGAAACACCATATATTTT. Its translation: CASSRDRGFSGNTIYF.